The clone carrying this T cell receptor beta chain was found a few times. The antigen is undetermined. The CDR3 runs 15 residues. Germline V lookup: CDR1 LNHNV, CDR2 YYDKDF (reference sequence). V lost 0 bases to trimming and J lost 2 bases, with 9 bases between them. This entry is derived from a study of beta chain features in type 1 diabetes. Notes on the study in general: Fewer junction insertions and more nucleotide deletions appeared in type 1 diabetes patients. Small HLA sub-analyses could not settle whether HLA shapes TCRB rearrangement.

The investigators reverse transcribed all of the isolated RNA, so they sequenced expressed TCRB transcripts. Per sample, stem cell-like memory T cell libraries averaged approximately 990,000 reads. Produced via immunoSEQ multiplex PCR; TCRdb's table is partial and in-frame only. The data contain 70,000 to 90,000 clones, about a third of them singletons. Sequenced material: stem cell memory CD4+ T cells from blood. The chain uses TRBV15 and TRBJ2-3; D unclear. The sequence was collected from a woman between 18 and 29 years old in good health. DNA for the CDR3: TGTGCCACCAGCAGAGAGGTTTTAGTCACAGATACGCAGTATTTT. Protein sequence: CATSREVLVTDTQYF.